This T cell receptor (beta chain) was retrieved from a study of T cell responses to AZD1222 COVID-19 vaccine. Study results and limitations: The donors showed a predominance of white British ancestry and of females, with possible underestimation of clonal diversity.

This clone was detected once. Its antigen is as yet unknown. Produced via immunoSEQ multiplex PCR; TCRdb's table is partial and in-frame only. This table has around 150,000 clones, more than 80% appearing once. The V gene lost 6 bases and the J gene lost 5 bases, with 19 bases spanning the gap. CDR1 MNHEY and CDR2 SVGAGI come from the germline V gene. The CDR3 loop spans 15 amino acids. V is TRBV6-5 and J is TRBJ1-1, with D possibly TRBD1 on 6 matching bases. The TCR sequence derives from an adult in good health. The sample consisted of peripheral blood, taken on day 0 of AZD1222 vaccination. CDR3 coding DNA: TGTGCCAGCAGCAACTGGGACACCCGGGGAACTGAAGCTTTCTTT. This encodes CASSNWDTRGTEAFF.